One and the same sample provided the 22 T cell receptor beta chains below, sequenced in a study of T cells in women clearing cervical HPV infection. Data came from immunoSEQ multiplex PCR; TCRdb stores just in-frame clones and leaves some out. Its table lists over 25,000 clones. Sequencing used blood buffy coat. The receptor source for this set is a woman between 18 and 70 years old with a cervical HPV16 infection that either progressed to CIN3+ or cleared (not recorded which).

Of note for this clone: The missing CDR3 end, 3 residues past where the read stops, is filled in from the germline J gene. This chain joins TRBV19 and TRBJ2-2; 8 positions match TRBD1. The CDR3 is made up of 18 amino acids. The germline CDR1 and CDR2 sequences are LNHDA and SQIVND (reference sequence). The CDR3 loop is CASSMYGTGGSGANVLFF. The part of the CDR3 DNA that was read is TGTGCCAGTAGTATGTATGGGACAGGTGGCTCTGGGGCCAACGTG.

In regard to this clone: The missing CDR3 end, 3 residues past where the read stops, is filled in from the germline J gene. The chain uses TRBV20-1 and TRBJ2-3, with 8 bases lining up with TRBD2. Germline trimming cut 3 bases from V and 1 base from J; bases unmatched to any gene: 3. Germline CDR1 and CDR2: DFQATT and SNEGSKA (reference sequence). The CDR3 totals 14 residues. The CDR3 is CSASLREGTDTQYF. The covered CDR3 bases are TGCAGTGCTAGTCTGCGGGAGGGCACAGATACG.

Of note for this clone: Read coverage stops 3 residues before the CDR3 terminus; the germline J gene supplies the remainder. The chain recombines TRBV5-4 with TRBJ2-3, with no clear D. The germline V gene has CDR1 SGHNT and CDR2 YYREEE (reference sequence). The CDR3 consists of 12 residues. Between the trimmed V and J ends, which lost 2 bases and 5 bases, there was a span of 6 bases. CDR3 protein: CASSFLGDTQYF. The covered CDR3 bases are TGTGCCAGCAGCTTCCTAGGAGATACG.

The sequenced part of the CDR3 DNA is TGTGCCAGTAGTAGAGGCCCTGGTAGCGGGATAGGGACC. This encodes CASSRGPGSGIGT. The whole CDR3 protein is CASSRGPGSGIGTQYF. The chain links TRBV19 to TRBJ2-5; 8 bases agree with TRBD2. The read stops 3 residues short of the end of the CDR3; the missing end is completed from the germline J gene. The germline CDR1 and CDR2 sequences are LNHDA and SQIVND (reference sequence). The V and J ends lost 4 bases and 7 bases, in that order; junction bases with no gene match: 14. This CDR3 region has 16 residues.

On this clone itself: The read falls 3 residues short of the CDR3 end, and the missing part is taken from the germline J gene. The rearrangement links TRBV5-1 to TRBJ2-5; a weak D match, TRBD1 (6 bases). The CDR3 consists of 16 residues. Germline V lookup: CDR1 SGHRS, CDR2 YFSETQ. The V gene lost 4 bases and the J gene lost 0 bases, with 16 bases spanning the gap. CDR3 amino acids: CASSRSGTLYQETQYF. The CDR3 bases that were read are TGCGCCAGCAGCAGGTCCGGGACACTGTACCAAGAGACC.

Comments on this clone: The read terminates 3 residues ahead of where the CDR3 ends, so the germline J gene completes it. The chain links TRBV2 to TRBJ2-7; no clear D gene. Trimming removed 7 bases from V and 5 bases from J, with 15 bases in between. The CDR3 contains 13 residues. The germline V gene encodes CDR1 SNHLY and CDR2 FYNNEI. The part of the CDR3 DNA that was read is TGTGCCAGCAAAGAGGTTTCTTTCAACGAG. Translated: CASKEVSFNE. The whole CDR3 sequence reads CASKEVSFNEQYF.

A note on this clone: With the read ending 3 residues before the CDR3 end, the germline J gene is used to fill in that end. This sequence joins TRBV7-9 and TRBJ2-3; 10 nucleotides agree with TRBD2. CDR1 SEHNR and CDR2 FQNEAQ come from the germline V gene (reference sequence). V lost 9 bases, J lost 6 bases, and 9 bases stayed unmatched. This CDR3 is 14 amino acids long. The CDR3 protein is CASTAGGPPDTQYF. Partial CDR3 DNA: TGTGCCAGTACAGCGGGAGGGCCCCCTGATACG.

Details on this clone: The read terminates 3 residues before the CDR3 end, so the remaining end is supplied by the germline J gene. The chain couples TRBV2 to TRBJ2-5; weak D call: TRBD2 (6 bases). The CDR3 has 15 residues. Germline V gene sequence: CDR1 SNHLY, CDR2 FYNNEI. V was trimmed by 6 bases and J by 1 base, leaving 15 bases between them. The part of the CDR3 DNA that was read is TGTGCCAGCAGCCCTGGGGGGATTGCCCAAGAGACC. As protein: CASSPGGIAQET. The CDR3 reads in full as CASSPGGIAQETQYF.

About this clone: Read coverage stops 3 residues before the CDR3 terminus; the germline J gene supplies the remainder. The chain is built from TRBV10-2 and TRBJ2-1, with D possibly TRBD2 on 6 matching bases. From germline, CDR1 is WSHSY and CDR2 SAAADI. This CDR3 has 18 residues. Trimming removed 8 bases at V and 3 bases at J, with 26 bases between. CDR3 amino acids: CASRASVRRGSSYNEQFF. The covered CDR3 bases are TGCGCCAGCCGGGCCTCCGTGAGGCGGGGCTCAAGCTACAATGAG.

Concerning this clone itself: The read stops 3 residues short of the end of the CDR3; the missing end is completed from the germline J gene. The chain employs TRBV19 and TRBJ2-3, with 7 bases that match TRBD2. This CDR3 spans 15 amino acids. The germline V gene encodes CDR1 LNHDA and CDR2 SQIVND (reference sequence). The DNA read from the CDR3 is TGTGCCAGTAGTGCCGGACTAGTGTACGAGGAGACG. The encoded protein is CASSAGLVYEET. The whole CDR3 sequence is CASSAGLVYEETQYF.

Comments on this clone: The observed sequence ends 3 residues before the CDR3 terminus, with the missing tail filled in from the germline J gene. The chain uses TRBV5-1 and TRBJ1-2; weak D call: TRBD1 (6 bases). CDR1 is SGHRS and CDR2 is YFSETQ in the germline V gene. The CDR3 contains 13 residues. The V gene lost 3 bases and the J gene lost 4 bases, with 10 bases spanning the gap. The covered CDR3 bases are TGCGCCAGCAGCTCCGGACAGTCCTATGGC. Protein product: CASSSGQSYG. The CDR3 as a whole reads CASSSGQSYGYTF.

On this clone itself: Read sequence stops 3 residues before the CDR3 end, and the germline J gene provides the missing end. The chain links TRBV6-1 to TRBJ2-6; TRBD1 might be the D (5 bases). Per germline, CDR1 MNHNS and CDR2 SASEGT. CDR3 length equals 17 residues. The V end lost 1 base, the J end lost 0 bases, and 10 bases lay between the germline ends. The sequenced part of the CDR3 DNA is TGTGCCAGCAGTGAAGTGAAACAGGTCTCTGGGGCCAACGTC. Amino acids: CASSEVKQVSGANV. The whole CDR3 is CASSEVKQVSGANVLTF.

Worth noting for this clone: The CDR3 goes on 3 residues after the read ends, and that part is filled in from the germline J gene. This rearrangement joins TRBV23-1 to TRBJ1-2; TRBD1 agrees at 9 bases. TRBV23-1 is an open reading frame whose function is uncertain. CDR3 size: 14 residues. The CDR3: CASTHGQGTCGYTF. Incomplete CDR3 DNA: TGCGCCAGCACCCATGGACAGGGGACTTGCGGC.

As concerns this clone: The sequenced fragment ends 3 residues before the CDR3 boundary, so the rest is inferred from the germline J gene. The genes are TRBV6-2 or TRBV6-3 and TRBJ1-2, with D unresolved. Trimming left V 2 bases short and J 4 bases short, with 8 bases between. Germline CDR1 is MNHEY and CDR2 is SVGEGT. The CDR3 consists of 13 residues. The part of the CDR3 DNA that was read is TGTGCCAGCAGTTACAGCCCAATCTATGGC. Amino acid sequence: CASSYSPIYG. The entire CDR3 reads CASSYSPIYGYTF.

As regards this clone: The sequence runs out 3 residues before the end of the CDR3; the remainder is reconstructed from the germline J gene. The rearrangement links TRBV7-9 to TRBJ2-4, with a tentative D call TRBD2 (6 bases). Germline CDR1 reads SEHNR; CDR2 reads FQNEAQ (reference sequence). The length of the CDR3 is 13 residues. This chain's CDR3 is CASSLGLEGGQYF. The CDR3 bases that were read are TGTGCCAGCAGCTTGGGACTTGAGGGAGGT.

Remarks on this clone: The germline gene is not matched at one end of the junction; a read error may be the cause. The CDR3 end falls 3 residues outside the read, so it is completed with the germline J gene. Other DNA sequences from this sample encode an identical CDR3 as well. The V gene is TRBV7-2, the J gene TRBJ1-3; 8 nucleotides line up with TRBD1. The CDR3 covers 15 residues. From germline, CDR1 is SGHTA and CDR2 FQGNSA. The CDR3 loop is CASSWTGSPGNTIYF. The part of the CDR3 DNA that was read is TGTGCCAGCAGCTGGACAGGGAGCCCTGGAAACACG.

Worth noting for this clone: From the germline J gene comes the end of the CDR3, since the read stops 3 residues before it. The chain couples TRBV2 to TRBJ2-3, with TRBD2 matching 9 bases. The CDR3 sequence is 16 residues long. The germline V gene encodes CDR1 SNHLY and CDR2 FYNNEI. Trimming cost V 3 bases and J 0 bases; bases outside gene matches: 4. CDR3 residues: CASSDGTSRSTDTQYF. The covered CDR3 bases are TGTGCCAGCAGTGACGGGACTAGCCGTAGCACAGATACG. The entire variable domain, with the rest obtained from reference TRBV2 and TRBJ2-3, is as follows: EPEVTQTPSHQVTQMGQEVILRCVPISNHLYFYWYRQILGQKVEFLVSFYNNEISEKSEIFDDQFSVERPDGSNFTLKIRSTKLEDSAMYFCASSDGTSRSTDTQYFGPGTRLTVL.

Notes on this clone: The read ends 3 residues before the CDR3 terminus; that terminus is restored from the germline J gene. V is TRBV20-1 and J is TRBJ2-7; 10 bases align to TRBD2. Germline V gene data show CDR1 as DFQATT and CDR2 as SNEGSKA (reference sequence). V lost 1 base to trimming and J lost 1 base; unmatched junction nucleotides: 4. The CDR3 length is 15 residues. CDR3 DNA, as far as it was read: TGCAGTGCTAGAGGGACTAGCGGATTTTCCTACGAG. As protein: CSARGTSGFSYE. The entire CDR3 protein is CSARGTSGFSYEQYF.

About this clone itself: Coverage ceases 3 residues before the CDR3 finishes, and the germline J gene fills in the end. The V call is TRBV23-1, the J call TRBJ2-5; the match to TRBD2 covers 7 bases. TRBV23-1 is labeled an ORF, and its function is uncertain. The CDR3 consists of 14 residues. The sequenced part of the CDR3 DNA is TGCGCCAGCAGTCAATCGCGGACTAGAGCCACC. Its protein product is CASSQSRTRAT. The full CDR3 protein is CASSQSRTRATQYF.

With regard to this clone: The read finishes 3 residues shy of the CDR3 end, and the germline J gene is used to complete it. The J gene is TRBJ2-7, the V gene TRBV14; TRBD1 agrees at 7 bases. Trimming took 0 bases from V and 1 from J; bases not matched to a gene: 3. The CDR3 spans 15 residues. The germline gives CDR1 SGHDN, CDR2 FVKESK. CDR3 sequence: CASSQEDRASYEQYF. Partial CDR3 DNA: TGTGCCAGCAGCCAAGAAGACAGGGCGTCCTACGAG.

Concerning this clone: The DNA ends 3 residues before the CDR3 does, and the rest of the CDR3 is filled in from the germline J gene. This chain uses TRBV2 with TRBJ1-5; 7 positions agree with TRBD1. V shed 3 bases, J shed 3 bases, and the junction held 2 bases outside the gene matches. This CDR3 contains 14 residues. Germline CDR1 reads SNHLY; CDR2 reads FYNNEI. The CDR3 reads CASSETGFNQPQHF. The DNA read from the CDR3 is TGTGCCAGCAGTGAGACAGGGTTCAATCAGCCC.

Concerning this clone itself: The CDR3 end lies 3 residues beyond the end of the read and is filled in from the germline J gene. The chain links TRBV19 to TRBJ2-2; perhaps TRBD1 as D (5 bases). Germline CDR1 reads LNHDA; CDR2 reads SQIVND (reference sequence). Trimming left V 3 bases short and J 6 bases short, with 11 bases between. This CDR3 comprises 14 residues. The covered CDR3 bases are TGTGCCAGTAGTATTTCAGGGATACCCGGGGAG. It is translated as CASSISGIPGE. The entire CDR3 protein is CASSISGIPGELFF.